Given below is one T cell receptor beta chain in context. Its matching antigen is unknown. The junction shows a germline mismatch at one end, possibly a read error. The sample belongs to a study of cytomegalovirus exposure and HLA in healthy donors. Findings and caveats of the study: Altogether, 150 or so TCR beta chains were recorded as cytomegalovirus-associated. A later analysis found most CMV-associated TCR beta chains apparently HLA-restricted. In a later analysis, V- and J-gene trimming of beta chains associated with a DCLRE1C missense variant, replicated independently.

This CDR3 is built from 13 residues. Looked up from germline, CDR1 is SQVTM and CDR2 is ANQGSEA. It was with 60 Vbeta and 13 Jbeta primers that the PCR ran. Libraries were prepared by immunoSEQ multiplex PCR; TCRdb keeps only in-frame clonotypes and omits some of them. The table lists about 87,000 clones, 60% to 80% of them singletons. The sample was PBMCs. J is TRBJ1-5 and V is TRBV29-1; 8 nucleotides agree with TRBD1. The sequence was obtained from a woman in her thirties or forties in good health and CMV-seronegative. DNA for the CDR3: TGCAGCGCGGCGGACAGGGTCGATCAGCCCCAGAATTTT. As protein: CSAADRVDQPQNF.